Below are 16 T cell receptor beta chains sequenced from a single sample in a study of T cells in Graves' hyperthyroidism and ophthalmopathy. From RNA transcripts, TCR beta CDR3 regions were amplified. In the first-round RT-PCR of the TCR CDR3, the HTBI primer set was used. TCRdb re-derived calls from the multiplex PCR reads in MiXCR, one entry per CDR3 protein. The sample includes some 500,000 distinct CDR3 sequences, approximately 25% of them seen just once. The sample taken for sequencing was blood. The origin of the receptors is a woman aged 25 to 39 with Graves' ophthalmopathy.

This clonotype was recorded many times. The gene calls are TRBV10-3 and TRBJ1-2; 8 bases match TRBD1. After removal of 9 bases from V and 7 bases from J, the junction contained 10 bases not matched to a gene. Germline V gives CDR1 ENHRY, CDR2 SYGVKD. The CDR3 has 13 amino acids. Written as DNA, the CDR3 is TGTGCCATTTGGACAGGGAACGGCGCTGGCTACACCTTC. Amino acid sequence: CAIWTGNGAGYTF.

This clonotype has a count of ten or more. The rearrangement links TRBV5-1 to TRBJ1-1; D not certain. The CDR3 runs 13 residues. Germline assignment: CDR1 SGHRS and CDR2 YFSETQ. Trimming shortened V by 3 bases and J by 1 base, and 7 bases separated the two germline ends. This CDR3 is CASSSATNTEAFF. CDR3 DNA sequence: TGCGCCAGCAGCTCGGCTACGAACACTGAAGCTTTCTTT.

This clonotype was found many times. The J gene is TRBJ1-1, the V gene TRBV9; weak D call: TRBD1 (5 bases). The CDR3 totals 16 residues. Germline CDR1 reads SGDLS; CDR2 reads YYNGEE. The ends were cut back, 0 bases at V and 5 bases at J, with 17 bases in the middle. In DNA form, the CDR3 reads TGTGCCAGCAGCGTAGGAGAATGGAGGGGTGGGACTGAAGCTTTCTTT. Protein: CASSVGEWRGGTEAFF.

This chain links TRBV20-1 with TRBJ1-6; 8 bases fit TRBD1. The length of the CDR3 is 16 residues. Germline-derived CDR1 and CDR2 are DFQATT and SNEGSKA (reference sequence). The trim removed 2 bases at V and 7 bases at J, leaving 10 bases unmatched. The CDR3 protein is CSARTSGGRDNSPLHF. The CDR3 DNA sequence: TGCAGTGCTAGAACCTCAGGGGGCCGGGACAATTCACCCCTCCACTTT.

This clonotype showed up many times. This chain uses TRBV6-5 with TRBJ1-1; D uncertain. Deletions cut 2 bases from V and 4 bases from J, with 8 bases between. The CDR3 runs to 13 residues. Germline lookup yields CDR1 MNHEY and CDR2 SVGAGI. The CDR3 DNA reads TGTGCCAGCAGTTACCTGCCTCTCACTGAAGCTTTCTTT. Its translation: CASSYLPLTEAFF.

This clonotype was counted only a few times. A read error may account for a junction end that differs from germline. This rearrangement joins TRBV6-1 to TRBJ2-7; TRBD2 agrees at 8 bases. The CDR3 runs to 15 residues. Per germline, CDR1 MNHNS and CDR2 SASEGT. DNA for the CDR3: TGTGCCAGCAGTGAAGCGCGGGGGGCCTCCTCCGAGCAGTACTTC. Its translation is CASSEARGASSEQYF.

This clonotype was seen many times. This chain links TRBV11-2 with TRBJ2-7, with 10 bases identical to TRBD1. With 5 bases clipped from V and 1 base from J, the junction kept 5 bases outside the gene matches. Germline V gene sequence: CDR1 SGHAT, CDR2 FQNNGV. This CDR3 region has 15 residues. The CDR3 sequence: CASSLGTGVSYEQYF. DNA for the CDR3: TGTGCCAGCAGCCTCGGGACAGGGGTTTCCTACGAGCAGTACTTC.

The chain combines TRBV12-3 or TRBV12-4 with TRBJ1-2; TRBD1 matches at 8 bases. V lost 8 bases to trimming and J lost 8 bases; unmatched junction nucleotides: 10. The CDR3 spans 13 residues. The CDR3 here is CASGPQGARGYTF. In DNA form, the CDR3 reads TGTGCCAGCGGTCCCCAGGGGGCTCGGGGCTACACCTTC.

This clonotype was observed at least ten times. The chain has TRBV15 and TRBJ1-1; possibly TRBD1 for D (5 bases). The CDR3 consists of 15 residues. Germline CDR1 LNHNV, CDR2 YYDKDF (reference sequence). V lost 1 base to trimming and J lost 2 bases, with 11 bases between them. The CDR3 DNA is TGTGCCACCAGCAGAGCAAGGGGCGGTAACACTGAAGCTTTCTTT. It encodes CATSRARGGNTEAFF. Looking up the rest from reference TRBV15 and TRBJ1-1 gives the full variable domain: DAMVIQNPRYQVTQFGKPVTLSCSQTLNHNVMYWYQQKSSQAPKLLFHYYDKDFNNEADTPDNFQSRRPNTSFCFLDIRSPGLGDTAMYLCATSRARGGNTEAFFGQGTRLTVV.

The CDR3 nucleotides read TGTGCCAGCAGCCCCGGCTGGGGGCCGAGCGAGACCCAGTACTTC. It encodes CASSPGWGPSETQYF. This chain joins TRBV27 and TRBJ2-5; D possibly corresponds to TRBD1 (6 bases). Germline loops: CDR1 MNHEY, CDR2 SMNVEV (reference sequence). The germline V and J ends were trimmed by 6 bases and 5 bases, with 19 bases remaining between them. This CDR3 is built from 15 residues.

The chain links TRBV11-2 to TRBJ1-1, with 8 positions matching TRBD1. Germline loops: CDR1 SGHAT, CDR2 FQNNGV. The CDR3 covers 16 residues. After removal of 4 bases from V and 3 bases from J, the junction contained 10 bases not matched to a gene. This CDR3 reads CASSSPEETGDTEAFF. CDR3 sequence (DNA): TGTGCCAGCAGCTCTCCCGAGGAGACAGGGGACACTGAAGCTTTCTTT.

DNA for the CDR3: TGTGCCACCAGCAGAGTACTGGGGGCTAACTATGGCTACACCTTC. Translation gives CATSRVLGANYGYTF. This rearrangement joins TRBV15 to TRBJ1-2; D is perhaps TRBD1 (5 bases). Trimming cost V 1 base and J 0 bases, with 9 bases left between them. The CDR3 extends over 15 amino acids. Germline V gene sequence: CDR1 LNHNV, CDR2 YYDKDF (reference sequence).

The chain has TRBV20-1 and TRBJ2-7; a weak D match, TRBD1 (5 bases). CDR3 size: 13 residues. The V gene's germline CDR1 is DFQATT and CDR2 SNEGSKA (reference sequence). V gave up 3 bases and J gave up 7 bases, with 16 bases separating them. The CDR3 reads CSARSGQGWEQYF. CDR3 nucleotide sequence: TGCAGTGCTAGGAGTGGGCAGGGATGGGAGCAGTACTTC.

This clonotype has a count of ten or more. This rearrangement joins TRBV20-1 to TRBJ2-7; possibly TRBD2 for D (6 bases). CDR3 length: 11 amino acids. Germline V CDR1 and CDR2: DFQATT, SNEGSKA (reference sequence). V was trimmed by 4 bases and J by 6 bases, leaving 10 bases between them. The CDR3 region is CSANGGGEQYF. CDR3 nucleotide sequence: TGCAGTGCTAACGGGGGAGGCGAGCAGTACTTC.

As concerns this clonotype: The final CDR3 position lacks the conserved phenylalanine or tryptophan, pointing to a likely read error. It is unclear where the CDR3 begins or ends on the DNA, so no DNA is shown, and the CDR3 is as TCRdb lists it. This chain joins TRBV6-1 and TRBJ1-2. Looked up from germline, CDR1 is MNHNS and CDR2 is SASEGT. Termini included, the CDR3 measures 11 amino acids. The chain's CDR3 is CASSDSYGYRL.

This clonotype showed up many times. Compared with germline, one end of the junction differs, possibly owing to a read error. The gene calls are TRBV12-3 or TRBV12-4 and TRBJ2-5; D is possibly TRBD2 (6 bases). The CDR3 sequence is 13 residues long. For the CDR3, the DNA is TGCGCCAGCAGTTGGGACTTCCAAGAGACCCAGTACTTC. It translates to CASSWDFQETQYF.